This T cell receptor beta chain was identified in a study of cytomegalovirus exposure and HLA in healthy donors. About the research overall: Samples from HLA-typed donors yielded about 85 million unique TCRs in an early data release.

A multiplex PCR was run with 60 Vbeta primers and 13 Jbeta primers. Method: immunoSEQ multiplex PCR; TCRdb's copy keeps in-frame clones and lacks some. Counted here are 140,000 to 150,000 clones, around 82% occurring once; the ten biggest clones make up about 2.2%. Trimming pared 3 bases from V and 7 bases from J, leaving 13 bases between. This CDR3 is built from 14 residues. Per germline, CDR1 WSHSY and CDR2 SAAADI. Input material: PBMCs. The chain carries TRBV10-2 and TRBJ2-1; no definite D call. This TCR was sampled from a woman aged 18 to 35 in good health and CMV-seropositive. CDR3 sequence: CASSDLVSRNEQFF. The CDR3 coding sequence is TGCGCCAGCAGTGACTTAGTGAGTCGAAATGAGCAGTTCTTC.